This T cell receptor (beta chain) was sequenced during a study of response to subunit inactivated influenza vaccine. TCRdb fed the RT-PCR reads into MiXCR, producing one record per CDR3 protein. The table lists approximately 160,000 distinct CDR3 sequences, approximately 12% of them singletons, with roughly 40% in the top ten. The V and J ends lost 3 bases and 5 bases, in that order; junction bases with no gene match: 6. This CDR3 contains 15 residues. Germline CDR1 reads SGHTA; CDR2 reads FQGNSA. Study-wide results and limits: Each seasonal flu vaccination may recruit only limited new T cells, authors suggested.

This clonotype was observed at least ten times. Its antigen remains unidentified. Material: CD8+ T cells sorted from PBMCs, obtained roughly 24 months after vaccination. The TCR originated in a man between 50 and 75 years old who received an inactivated influenza vaccine. The V call is TRBV7-2, the J call TRBJ2-3; 9 nucleotides align to TRBD2. Here the CDR3 DNA reads TGTGCCAGCAGCTTTAGGGGGCGGGAGGGAGATACGCAGTATTTT. Translating it yields CASSFRGREGDTQYF.